The 17 T cell receptor beta chains below all came from one sample that was sequenced in a study of cytomegalovirus exposure and HLA in healthy donors (dated by TCRdb to about 2017). The library was obtained by the immunoSEQ multiplex PCR assay. For the multiplex PCR, a mixture combining 60 forward primers for TCR Vbeta segments and 13 reverse primers for TCR Jbeta segments was used. Entries here come from immuneACCESS through TCRdb and include only in-frame sequences with V and J called. Some clones fail to appear in such tables; in the studies checked, an unresolved V gene covers under half of the shortfall, and the cause of the remainder is unknown. The sample has approximately 190,000 clones on record, 82% of them singletons. Of the sample, around 0.75% falls within the top ten clones. What was sequenced was PBMCs. These receptors were taken from a young woman in good health and CMV-seronegative.

The chain combines TRBV6-5 with TRBJ2-1, with 10 bases aligning to TRBD2. After removal of 4 bases from V and 7 bases from J, the junction contained 4 bases not matched to a gene. Germline V CDR1 and CDR2: MNHEY, SVGAGI. The CDR3 sequence is 14 residues long. CDR3: CASSSAGGFNEQFF. The CDR3 DNA reads TGTGCCAGCAGTTCAGCGGGAGGGTTTAATGAGCAGTTCTTC.

The chain combines TRBV12-5 with TRBJ2-5; D gene uncertain. CDR3 length: 13 amino acids. Trimming stripped 5 bases from V and 4 bases from J, with 11 bases between. Germline V gene lookup returns CDR1 LGHNT and CDR2 FRNRAP. CDR3 region: CASGPWPPETQYF. In DNA, the CDR3 is TGTGCTAGTGGTCCCTGGCCTCCAGAGACCCAGTACTTC.

This chain links TRBV2 with TRBJ1-2; a possible D gene is TRBD1 (5 bases). Trimming took off 8 bases at V and 0 bases at J, with 10 bases between the two ends. The CDR3 is 13 amino acids. Germline V gives CDR1 SNHLY, CDR2 FYNNEI. CDR3 coding DNA: TGTGCCAGCGCCGGACAATCTAACTATGGCTACACCTTC. Its translation is CASAGQSNYGYTF.

The rearrangement uses TRBV4-1 and TRBJ2-1, with D possibly being TRBD1 (5 bases). Germline CDR1 and CDR2: MGHRA and YSYEKL. The CDR3 totals 16 residues. Trimming shortened V by 0 bases and J by 0 bases, and 9 bases separated the two germline ends. CDR3 nucleotide sequence: TGCGCCAGCAGCCAAGAGGCAGGGCGCTCCTACAATGAGCAGTTCTTC. Residues: CASSQEAGRSYNEQFF.

The V call is TRBV12-5, the J call TRBJ2-1; 11 bases are a match to TRBD2. With V trimmed by 7 bases and J by 6 bases, 11 bases remained unmatched. Germline V gene data show CDR1 as LGHNT and CDR2 as FRNRAP. The CDR3 consists of 16 residues. DNA for the CDR3: TGTGCTAGTGCGACTAGCGGGGCCTTTTCCATCAATGAGCAGTTCTTC. It encodes CASATSGAFSINEQFF.

The chain carries TRBV19 and TRBJ2-2; TRBD1 matches 9 bases. This CDR3 has 14 amino acids. Per the germline V gene, CDR1 is LNHDA and CDR2 is SQIVND (reference sequence). V was clipped by 6 bases and J by 5 bases; unmatched bases: 4. In DNA, the CDR3 is TGTGCCAGTAGAACCGGGACAGGGACCGGGGAGCTGTTTTTT. The encoded protein is CASRTGTGTGELFF.

The chain joins TRBV28 to TRBJ2-7; D gene unclear. Trimming took off 5 bases at V and 3 bases at J, with 8 bases between the two ends. Germline CDR1 and CDR2: MDHEN and SYDVKM. This CDR3 is built from 12 residues. For the CDR3, the DNA is TGTGCCAGCAGTGTCGTCTTCTACGAGCAGTACTTC. Protein: CASSVVFYEQYF.

The chain links TRBV27 to TRBJ2-5; 12 bases map to TRBD2. V lost 6 bases and J lost 1; bases outside the gene matches: 6. The CDR3 is 16 residues long. CDR1 MNHEY and CDR2 SMNVEV come from the germline V gene (reference sequence). The CDR3 region is CASSLAGGPGQETQYF. The DNA for the CDR3 is TGTGCCAGCAGCCTAGCGGGAGGGCCGGGCCAAGAGACCCAGTACTTC.

The J gene is TRBJ2-6, the V gene TRBV15; 8 positions agree with TRBD1. From germline, CDR1 is LNHNV and CDR2 YYDKDF (reference sequence). CDR3 size: 20 residues. J lost 1 base, V lost 8 bases, and 19 bases had no gene match. CDR3 nucleotide sequence: TGTGCCACCCGGAACCCCGGGACAGGAAACCGCCAATCTGGGGCCAACGTCCTGACTTTC. Residues: CATRNPGTGNRQSGANVLTF.

The chain joins TRBV5-6 to TRBJ2-7, with 8 bases lining up with TRBD1. The CDR3 is 15 amino acids. Germline assignment: CDR1 SGHDT and CDR2 YYEEEE. After removal of 2 bases from V and 4 bases from J, the junction contained 8 bases not matched to a gene. The CDR3 protein is CASSLETGARYEQYF. CDR3 nucleotides: TGTGCCAGCAGCTTAGAGACAGGGGCACGTTACGAGCAGTACTTC.

The chain is built from TRBV7-3 and TRBJ1-1; D remains unclear. The germline gives CDR1 SGHTA, CDR2 FQGTGA. The V end was cut by 5 bases, the J end by 3 bases, with 10 bases between. The CDR3 covers 13 residues. CDR3 nucleotide sequence: TGTGCCAGCAGCGTAGAAAGCTACACTGAAGCTTTCTTT. Amino acids: CASSVESYTEAFF.

The CDR3 DNA reads TGTGCCAGCAGCTACTACGGACAAGATAATGAAAAACTGTTTTTT. Residues: CASSYYGQDNEKLFF. The gene calls are TRBV7-2 and TRBJ1-4; possible D gene TRBD1, 5 bases. The V gene's germline CDR1 is SGHTA and CDR2 FQGNSA. Between the trimmed V and J ends, which lost 4 bases and 4 bases, there was a span of 13 bases. The CDR3 has 15 amino acids.

V usage is TRBV7-9 and J usage is TRBJ2-7; D not resolved. The germline V gene has CDR1 SEHNR and CDR2 FQNEAQ (reference sequence). Trimming cost V 1 base and J 9 bases, with 10 bases left between them. This CDR3 region has 12 residues. In DNA, the CDR3 is TGTGCCAGCAGCTTAGAGATACCTATGCAGTACTTC. It encodes CASSLEIPMQYF. Supplemented by reference TRBV7-9 and TRBJ2-7, the full variable domain reads DTGVSQNPRHKITKRGQNVTFRCDPISEHNRLYWYRQTLGQGPEFLTYFQNEAQLEKSRLLSDRFSAERPKGSFSTLEIQRTEQGDSAMYLCASSLEIPMQYFGPGTRLTVT.

The gene calls are TRBV28 and TRBJ2-1; tentatively, D is TRBD2 (6 bases). CDR3 length: 14 amino acids. The ends were cut back, 3 bases at V and 7 bases at J, with 13 bases in the middle. CDR1 MDHEN and CDR2 SYDVKM come from the germline V gene. This CDR3 reads CASSFWTIGNEQFF. CDR3 nucleotide sequence: TGTGCCAGCAGTTTTTGGACTATAGGGAATGAGCAGTTCTTC.

The genes are TRBV20-1 and TRBJ1-1; D is unclear. Trimming took off 3 bases at V and 5 bases at J, with 7 bases between the two ends. The CDR3 spans 11 residues. CDR1 and CDR2 from the germline V gene are DFQATT and SNEGSKA (reference sequence). CDR3 sequence: CSARGHTEAFF. The CDR3, as DNA: TGCAGTGCTAGGGGCCATACTGAAGCTTTCTTT.

This clone appeared a single time. The V call is TRBV29-1, the J call TRBJ2-7; D possibly corresponds to TRBD1 (5 bases). Trimming cost V 6 bases and J 0 bases, with 12 bases left between them. The germline V gene has CDR1 SQVTM and CDR2 ANQGSEA. CDR3 length equals 13 residues. This chain's CDR3 is CSVTGISSYEQYF. CDR3 DNA: TGCAGCGTAACAGGTATTAGCTCCTACGAGCAGTACTTC.

The chain links TRBV6-1 to TRBJ2-3; D may be TRBD2 (5 bases). The V gene's germline CDR1 is MNHNS and CDR2 SASEGT. The CDR3 is 17 amino acids. V lost 4 bases and J lost 1, with 18 bases in between. The CDR3 region has the DNA TGTGCCAGCAGTGCATTTAGAGGGCAGGCGGGCACAGATACGCAGTATTTT. Its protein product is CASSAFRGQAGTDTQYF.